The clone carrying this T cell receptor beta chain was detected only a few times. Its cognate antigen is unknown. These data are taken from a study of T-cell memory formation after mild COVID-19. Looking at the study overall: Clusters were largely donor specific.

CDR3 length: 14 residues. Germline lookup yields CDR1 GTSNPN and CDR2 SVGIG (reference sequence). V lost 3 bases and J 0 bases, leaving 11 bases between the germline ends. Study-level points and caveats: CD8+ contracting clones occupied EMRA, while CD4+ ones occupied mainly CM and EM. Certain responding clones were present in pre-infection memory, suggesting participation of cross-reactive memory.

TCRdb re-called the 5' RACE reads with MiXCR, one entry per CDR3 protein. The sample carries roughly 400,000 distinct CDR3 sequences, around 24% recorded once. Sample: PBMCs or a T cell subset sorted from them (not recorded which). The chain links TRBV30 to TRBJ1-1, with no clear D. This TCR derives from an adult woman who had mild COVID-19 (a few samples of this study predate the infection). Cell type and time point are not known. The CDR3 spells CAWSDGRLNTEAFF. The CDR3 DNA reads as TGTGCCTGGAGCGACGGACGGTTGAACACTGAAGCTTTCTTT.